The present T cell receptor beta chain was sequenced within a study of blood T cell repertoires in COVID-19. As for the study in general: Samples representing acute and convalescent COVID-19 were sourced from the United States, Italy and Spain. PBMCs, B-cell-depleted T cells, or T cells were the source of the cDNA or gDNA that made up the material.

The V and J ends lost 5 bases and 10 bases respectively, with 18 bases between them. This CDR3 comprises 14 residues. CDR1 is MNHEY and CDR2 is SVGEGT in the germline V gene. As handled by the study authors: From reference gene primer amplification, estimates of nucleated cell counts were derived. TCRdb's table, derived via immunoSEQ multiplex PCR, lists solely in-frame clones and lacks some. V and J calls and clone size are as listed in that table; D and trimming were resolved from the DNA. This sample has 100,000 or so clones, with about 83% found just once. Sequenced: peripheral blood. The chain uses TRBV6-2 or TRBV6-3 and TRBJ2-1, with D perhaps TRBD1 (6 bases). This receptor was obtained from a man between 65 and 79 years old with active or convalescent COVID-19. CDR3 sequence (DNA): TGTGCCAGCAGTCAAGGGCTTACCGGGACAGAGCAGTTCTTC. Residues: CASSQGLTGTEQFF.